This passage covers 32 T cell receptor beta chains from one sample sequenced in a study of blood T cell repertoires in COVID-19. The table came from immunoSEQ multiplex PCR; TCRdb's copy has only in-frame clones and leaves some out. The data hold about 210,000 clones, with approximately 90% observed a single time. The sample consisted of peripheral blood. Every receptor here comes from a woman between 35 and 50 years old with acute or convalescent COVID-19.

This chain uses TRBV9 with TRBJ1-4; 8 bases are shared with TRBD1. CDR1 SGDLS and CDR2 YYNGEE come from the germline V gene. Trimming took 5 bases from V and 5 from J; bases not matched to a gene: 11. CDR3 length: 16 residues. CDR3 DNA: TGTGCCAGCAGTGGGGACAGGAGCGCCCCAAATGAAAAACTGTTTTTT. Translating gives CASSGDRSAPNEKLFF.

The chain joins TRBV4-1 to TRBJ1-4; a possible D gene is TRBD1 (5 bases). This CDR3 has 14 residues. The germline gives CDR1 MGHRA, CDR2 YSYEKL. Trimming shortened V by 0 bases and J by 3 bases, and 5 bases separated the two germline ends. CDR3 DNA: TGCGCCAGCAGCCAAGAGGGGCCTAATGAAAAACTGTTTTTT. It codes for CASSQEGPNEKLFF.

The chain is built from TRBV4-1 and TRBJ2-5; D gene uncertain. The germline V gene has CDR1 MGHRA and CDR2 YSYEKL. V lost 1 base to trimming and J lost 2 bases, with 14 bases between them. The CDR3 runs to 16 residues. The CDR3 spells CASSQGTPPLQETQYF. In DNA form, the CDR3 reads TGCGCCAGCAGCCAAGGAACTCCGCCCTTACAAGAGACCCAGTACTTC.

V is TRBV9 and J is TRBJ1-3; weak D call: TRBD1 (5 bases). V was cut by 4 bases and J by 3 bases, with 11 bases left in between. CDR3 length equals 14 residues. Germline-derived CDR1 and CDR2 are SGDLS and YYNGEE. The CDR3 DNA sequence: TGTGCCAGCAGCTCGGCGGGGGATGGAAACACCATATATTTT. Protein: CASSSAGDGNTIYF.

V gene TRBV30 combines with J gene TRBJ2-1; no reliable D call. The CDR3 is 13 residues long. With 0 bases removed from V and 6 bases from J, the gap between germline ends came to 9 bases. CDR1 and CDR2 (germline): GTSNPN, SVGIG (reference sequence). DNA for the CDR3: TGTGCCTGGAGTGTTTGGGCCGTCAATGAGCAGTTCTTC. Translating gives CAWSVWAVNEQFF.

This clone occurred once. The gene calls are TRBV30 and TRBJ2-1; 8 positions agree with TRBD2. Germline V lookup: CDR1 GTSNPN, CDR2 SVGIG (reference sequence). The V gene end was trimmed by 0 bases and the J gene end by 7 bases; junction bases not matched to a gene: 5. The CDR3 totals 14 residues. The CDR3 DNA reads TGTGCCTGGAGTGTTAAGCGGGGGTATAATGAGCAGTTCTTC. It encodes CAWSVKRGYNEQFF.

The count of this clone is one. The chain combines TRBV5-6 with TRBJ1-5; D uncertain. Deletions cut 3 bases from V and 0 bases from J, with 10 bases between. This CDR3 region has 15 residues. CDR1 SGHDT and CDR2 YYEEEE come from the germline V gene. The CDR3 sequence: CASSSLSYSNQPQHF. CDR3 nucleotide sequence: TGTGCCAGCAGCTCCCTTAGCTATAGCAATCAGCCCCAGCATTTT.

The rearrangement uses TRBV11-2 and TRBJ2-5; weak D call: TRBD2 (7 bases). Trimming cost V 8 bases and J 2 bases, with 21 bases left between them. The CDR3 loop spans 16 amino acids. Germline CDR1 is SGHAT and CDR2 is FQNNGV. Here the CDR3 DNA reads TGTGCCAGCCGGCCCCCCGGCGCGGGGGCGCAAGAGACCCAGTACTTC. As protein: CASRPPGAGAQETQYF.

Only one count was recorded for this clone. The chain carries TRBV18 and TRBJ1-4, with D unclear. The germline V and J ends were trimmed by 0 bases and 0 bases, with 14 bases remaining between them. The CDR3 contains 18 residues. Germline lookup yields CDR1 KGHSH and CDR2 LQKENI. CDR3 region: CASSPPVSSIATNEKLFF. The DNA of the CDR3 is TGTGCCAGCTCACCACCGGTTTCTTCAATAGCAACTAATGAAAAACTGTTTTTT. Looking up the rest from reference TRBV18 and TRBJ1-4 gives the full variable domain: NAGVMQNPRHLVRRRGQEARLRCSPMKGHSHVYWYRQLPEEGLKFMVYLQKENIIDESGMPKERFSAEFPKEGPSILRIQQVVRGDSAAYFCASSPPVSSIATNEKLFFGSGTQLSVL.

The chain is built from TRBV15 and TRBJ2-3; possible D gene TRBD1, 6 bases. The germline V gene encodes CDR1 LNHNV and CDR2 YYDKDF (reference sequence). The CDR3 covers 18 residues. The V end was cut by 0 bases, the J end by 3 bases, with 19 bases between. CDR3 protein: CATSRDHPAGVRTDTQYF. CDR3 in DNA: TGTGCCACCAGCAGAGATCACCCGGCAGGGGTGAGAACAGATACGCAGTATTTT. Full variable domain (remainder filled in from reference TRBV15 and TRBJ2-3): DAMVIQNPRYQVTQFGKPVTLSCSQTLNHNVMYWYQQKSSQAPKLLFHYYDKDFNNEADTPDNFQSRRPNTSFCFLDIRSPGLGDTAMYLCATSRDHPAGVRTDTQYFGPGTRLTVL.

V and J are TRBV24-1 and TRBJ1-4, with D perhaps TRBD1 (6 bases). The CDR3 extends over 17 amino acids. CDR1 is KGHDR, CDR2 SFDVKD, per germline. V gave up 9 bases and J gave up 0 bases, with 19 bases separating them. CDR3 nucleotides: TGTGCCACCCAGAGGACAGACTCCTTTGCAACTAATGAAAAACTGTTTTTT. It translates to CATQRTDSFATNEKLFF.

The chain joins TRBV19 to TRBJ1-2; a weak D match, TRBD1 (6 bases). This CDR3 spans 13 amino acids. V dropped 6 bases and J dropped 4 bases, with 12 bases sitting between them. CDR1 and CDR2 (germline): LNHDA, SQIVND (reference sequence). CDR3 sequence: CASRRDIAYGYTF. The CDR3 DNA reads as TGTGCCAGTAGGAGGGACATCGCCTATGGCTACACCTTC.

The chain couples TRBV5-6 to TRBJ2-7; possible D gene TRBD2, 6 bases. V was shortened by 4 bases and J by 0 bases, with 14 bases between the two germline ends. The CDR3 loop spans 15 amino acids. Germline V gene lookup returns CDR1 SGHDT and CDR2 YYEEEE. CDR3 sequence (DNA): TGTGCCAGCAGCACCTACGTTAGCGGCTCCTACGAGCAGTACGTC. This translates into CASSTYVSGSYEQYV.

The CDR3 is CASRPGQGSGELFF. CDR3 DNA sequence: TGTGCCAGCAGACCTGGACAGGGGTCCGGGGAGCTGTTTTTT. This chain joins TRBV6-5 and TRBJ2-2, with 9 bases aligning to TRBD1. CDR1 is MNHEY, CDR2 SVGAGI, per germline. V lost 6 bases and J lost 6; bases outside the gene matches: 5. There are 14 residues in the CDR3.

The gene calls are TRBV4-1 and TRBJ2-1; the D gene is possibly TRBD2 (5 bases). V lost 4 bases to trimming and J lost 5 bases, with 18 bases between them. Germline V gene lookup returns CDR1 MGHRA and CDR2 YSYEKL. There are 16 residues in the CDR3. In DNA, the CDR3 is TGCGCCAGCAGCCCCCCTGAGGCTAGCTGGAACAATGAGCAGTTCTTC. Translation: CASSPPEASWNNEQFF.

This rearrangement joins TRBV5-1 to TRBJ1-2, with D perhaps TRBD1 (5 bases). CDR3 size: 15 residues. Per the germline V gene, CDR1 is SGHRS and CDR2 is YFSETQ. V was clipped by 2 bases and J by 5 bases, with 16 bases between them. The CDR3 nucleotides are TGCGCCAGCAGCTTAAAAGGGACGGGACTTTATGGCTACACCTTC. This codes for CASSLKGTGLYGYTF.

This chain links TRBV10-3 with TRBJ2-2, with 8 bases aligning to TRBD2. V lost 5 bases and J lost 4; bases outside the gene matches: 3. The CDR3 covers 14 residues. The germline V gene encodes CDR1 ENHRY and CDR2 SYGVKD. The CDR3 is CAISSGGLTGELFF. CDR3 in DNA: TGTGCCATCAGTAGCGGGGGCCTCACCGGGGAGCTGTTTTTT.

The chain is built from TRBV15 and TRBJ1-2; D ambiguous. Per germline, CDR1 LNHNV and CDR2 YYDKDF (reference sequence). The CDR3 covers 13 residues. The V gene lost 9 bases and the J gene lost 3 bases, with 14 bases spanning the gap. This chain's CDR3 is CATRAGIDYGYTF. The CDR3 DNA reads TGTGCCACTCGAGCGGGGATAGACTATGGCTACACCTTC. The full variable domain, completed using reference TRBV15 and TRBJ1-2, is DAMVIQNPRYQVTQFGKPVTLSCSQTLNHNVMYWYQQKSSQAPKLLFHYYDKDFNNEADTPDNFQSRRPNTSFCFLDIRSPGLGDTAMYLCATRAGIDYGYTFGSGTRLTVV.

The chain's CDR3 is CASSQEQGYTEAFF. The CDR3 bases are TGCGCCAGCAGCCAAGAACAGGGTTACACTGAAGCTTTCTTT. V usage is TRBV4-1 and J usage is TRBJ1-1, with D possibly being TRBD1 (6 bases). V was cut by 0 bases and J by 3 bases, with 8 bases left in between. CDR3 length: 14 residues. CDR1 MGHRA and CDR2 YSYEKL come from the germline V gene.

This chain connects TRBV5-8 to TRBJ1-2; D is ambiguous. Germline V gene lookup returns CDR1 SGHTS and CDR2 YDEGEE. CDR3 length equals 13 residues. V was shortened by 1 base and J by 4 bases, with 8 bases between the two germline ends. CDR3 loop: CASSLSALYGYTF. Written as DNA, the CDR3 is TGTGCCAGCAGCTTGAGCGCCCTCTATGGCTACACCTTC.

This clone was counted a single time. This chain joins TRBV11-2 and TRBJ2-5; 8 nucleotides agree with TRBD1. V dropped 5 bases and J dropped 4; count of bases not matched to a gene: 6. CDR3 length: 14 amino acids. Per germline, CDR1 SGHAT and CDR2 FQNNGV. The CDR3 coding sequence is TGTGCCAGCAGCCCGGACAGGGTAGGAGAGACCCAGTACTTC. It specifies CASSPDRVGETQYF.

The rearrangement uses TRBV5-6 and TRBJ1-2; 9 nucleotides match TRBD1. Germline V gene lookup returns CDR1 SGHDT and CDR2 YYEEEE. The CDR3 is 14 residues long. With 4 bases clipped from V and 2 bases from J, the junction kept 3 bases outside the gene matches. For the CDR3, the DNA is TGTGCCAGCAGCGCGGGACAGGGAAACTATGGCTACACCTTC. Translating it yields CASSAGQGNYGYTF.

J is TRBJ2-2 and V is TRBV5-4; D is possibly TRBD1 (6 bases). Per the germline V gene, CDR1 is SGHNT and CDR2 is YYREEE (reference sequence). The V end was cut by 2 bases, the J end by 7 bases, with 24 bases between. CDR3 length equals 18 residues. The DNA of the CDR3 is TGTGCCAGCAGCTTCCAACCCAATTGGGGGCATGAGGGCGGGGAGCTGTTTTTT. Translation gives CASSFQPNWGHEGGELFF.

The CDR3 DNA reads as TGTGCCAGCAGTCCTACAGGGGCTGGCTACACCTTC. Protein: CASSPTGAGYTF. This chain links TRBV27 with TRBJ1-2; 7 bases align to TRBD1. The CDR3 loop spans 12 amino acids. V trimming: 5 bases; J trimming: 7 bases; junction bases outside the gene matches: 4. CDR1 is MNHEY and CDR2 is SMNVEV in the germline V gene (reference sequence).

This sequence joins TRBV6-5 and TRBJ1-2, with 8 bases lining up with TRBD1. Trimming removed 0 bases from V and 3 bases from J; junction bases left unmatched: 3. This CDR3 is 15 amino acids long. CDR1 and CDR2 from the germline V gene are MNHEY and SVGAGI. The CDR3 coding sequence is TGTGCCAGCAGTTACTCACGGGACAGGCACTATGGCTACACCTTC. This encodes CASSYSRDRHYGYTF.

Here the CDR3 DNA reads TGTGCCAGTAGACAACCCCCCAGACGAGGGAACACTGAAGCTTTCTTT. Residues: CASRQPPRRGNTEAFF. The chain joins TRBV19 to TRBJ1-1, with D uncertain. CDR3 size: 16 residues. The V gene lost 6 bases and the J gene lost 1 base, with 18 bases spanning the gap. The V gene's germline CDR1 is LNHDA and CDR2 SQIVND (reference sequence). Based on the CDR3 plus reference TRBV19 and TRBJ1-1, the full variable domain is DGGITQSPKYLFRKEGQNVTLSCEQNLNHDAMYWYRQDPGQGLRLIYYSQIVNDFQKGDIAEGYSVSREKKESFPLTVTSAQKNPTAFYLCASRQPPRRGNTEAFFGQGTRLTVV.

This chain uses TRBV15 with TRBJ2-7; TRBD1 might be the D (6 bases). Looked up from germline, CDR1 is LNHNV and CDR2 is YYDKDF (reference sequence). The length of the CDR3 is 13 residues. Between the trimmed V and J ends, which lost 2 bases and 6 bases, there was a span of 11 bases. The CDR3 nucleotides read TGTGCCACCAGCAGAAAAACAGGGTCCGAGCAGTACGTC. Protein product: CATSRKTGSEQYV.

This sequence joins TRBV18 and TRBJ1-3; TRBD1 aligns across 7 bases. In germline, CDR1 is KGHSH, CDR2 LQKENI. This CDR3 has 16 residues. The J segment lost 2 bases and the V segment lost 0 bases, leaving 4 bases of the junction unmatched. CDR3 DNA: TGTGCCAGCTCACCACCGAGTGGACAGGCTGGAAACACCATATATTTT. As protein: CASSPPSGQAGNTIYF.

The V gene is TRBV6-5, the J gene TRBJ1-2; TRBD1 is a possible D gene (5 bases). CDR1 and CDR2 from the germline V gene are MNHEY and SVGAGI. V lost 0 bases, J lost 6 bases, and 8 bases lay in between. The CDR3 contains 13 residues. DNA of the CDR3: TGTGCCAGCAGTTACTCGGGACTTGATGGCTACACCTTC. This encodes CASSYSGLDGYTF.

This clone appeared many times. The rearrangement joins TRBV7-3 to TRBJ1-1; TRBD1 matches at 10 bases. V shed 1 base, J shed 0 bases, and the junction held 2 bases outside the gene matches. CDR1 SGHTA and CDR2 FQGTGA come from the germline V gene. This CDR3 contains 16 residues. CDR3 DNA sequence: TGTGCCAGCAGCTTAATGGGACAGGGGATGAACACTGAAGCTTTCTTT. Amino acids: CASSLMGQGMNTEAFF.

This rearrangement joins TRBV5-1 to TRBJ1-6; the match to TRBD1 covers 8 bases. The J segment lost 9 bases and the V segment lost 4 bases, leaving 9 bases of the junction unmatched. CDR3 length: 15 residues. Germline CDR1 is SGHRS and CDR2 is YFSETQ. The CDR3 spells CASSAETGDVSPLHF. The DNA of the CDR3 is TGCGCCAGCAGCGCGGAGACAGGGGATGTTTCACCCCTCCACTTT.

The chain links TRBV2 to TRBJ2-7; 7 positions match TRBD1. Losses at the gene ends were 4 bases for V and 6 bases for J; bases not matched to a gene: 9. The germline CDR1 and CDR2 sequences are SNHLY and FYNNEI. The length of the CDR3 is 14 residues. CDR3 sequence: CASSVRQGPAEQYV. The CDR3 region has the DNA TGTGCCAGCAGTGTGAGACAGGGACCGGCCGAGCAGTACGTC.